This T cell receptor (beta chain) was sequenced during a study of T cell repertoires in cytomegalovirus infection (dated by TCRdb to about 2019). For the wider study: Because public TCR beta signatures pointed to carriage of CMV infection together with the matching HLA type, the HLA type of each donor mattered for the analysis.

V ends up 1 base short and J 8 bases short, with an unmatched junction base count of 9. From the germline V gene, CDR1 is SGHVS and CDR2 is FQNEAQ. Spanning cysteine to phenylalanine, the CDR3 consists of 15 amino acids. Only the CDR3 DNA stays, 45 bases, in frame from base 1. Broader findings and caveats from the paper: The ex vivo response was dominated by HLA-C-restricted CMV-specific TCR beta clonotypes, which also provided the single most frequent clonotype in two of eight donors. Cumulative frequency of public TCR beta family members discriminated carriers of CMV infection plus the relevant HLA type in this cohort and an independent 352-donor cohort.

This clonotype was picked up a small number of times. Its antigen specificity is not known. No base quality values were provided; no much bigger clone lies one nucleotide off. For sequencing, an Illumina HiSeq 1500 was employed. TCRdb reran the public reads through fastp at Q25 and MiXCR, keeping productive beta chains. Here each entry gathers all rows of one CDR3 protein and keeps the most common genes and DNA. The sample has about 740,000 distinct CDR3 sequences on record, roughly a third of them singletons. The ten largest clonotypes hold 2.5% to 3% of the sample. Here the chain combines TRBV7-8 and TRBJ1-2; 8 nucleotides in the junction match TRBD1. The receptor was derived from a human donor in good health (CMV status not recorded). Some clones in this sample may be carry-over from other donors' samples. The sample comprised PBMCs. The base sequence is TGTGCCAGCAGCTTAGGGACAGGGTACCAAGGGGGCTACACCTTC. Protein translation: CASSLGTGYQGGYTF.